This entry describes one T cell receptor beta chain. Its cognate antigen is unknown. Using immunoSEQ multiplex PCR, the repertoire was profiled, and TCRdb retains in-frame clones only, with some absent. The table has 50,000 to 70,000 clones, around 90% seen once; the top ten hold about 13%. This sample is part of a study of lymphopenia after photon versus proton radiotherapy. General observations from the study: Post-nadir TCR diversity decline inversely tracked overall survival among those who died.

The CDR3 has 13 amino acids. The V gene's germline CDR1 is ENHRY and CDR2 SYGVKD. V shed 7 bases and J shed 5 bases, with 11 bases lying between them. The starting material was peripheral blood, obtained from a patient treated with proton-based radiotherapy. This clonotype was obtained from an elderly man with esophageal cancer. V gene TRBV10-3 combines with J gene TRBJ2-2; D is possibly TRBD1 (5 bases). CDR3 loop: CAINQGGTGELFF. CDR3 sequence (DNA): TGTGCCATCAATCAGGGCGGAACCGGGGAGCTGTTTTTT.